Listed below are T cell receptor beta chains from one sample, sequenced in a study of response to subunit inactivated influenza vaccine. TCRdb used MiXCR to reprocess the RT-PCR reads, holding one entry per CDR3 protein. The repertoire holds about 170,000 distinct CDR3 sequences, with roughly 12% as singletons. These same records also appear under a second study, on T cells expressing NK-cell markers.

Sequencing used CD8+ T cells sorted from PBMCs, obtained roughly 13 days after vaccination. The source of these receptors is a man aged 45-65 years who received an inactivated influenza vaccine. Both conserved end residues are part of each CDR3. The D gene is left open where the match is weak. Some rows have no size entry. The others give once, few or many, or a class for an expanded clone.

TRBV15	few	-	TRBJ1-2	TGTGCCACCAGCAGTGGCCCCGGGACCCCCTATGGCTACACCTTC	CATSSGPGTPYGYTF
TRBV6-5	-	-	TRBJ2-1	TGTGCCAGCAGTTACTTGGGCCGGATCCCGGCGGACAATGAGCAGTTCTTC	CASSYLGRIPADNEQFF
TRBV27	-	-	TRBJ2-7	TGTGCCAGCAGCTCTATAGTTGGCTACGAGCAGTACTTC	CASSSIVGYEQYF
TRBV2	-	TRBD2	TRBJ2-7	TGTGCCAGCAGTCCAAGGACTAGGTCCGAGCAGTACTTC	CASSPRTRSEQYF
TRBV24-1	few	-	TRBJ2-1	TGTGCCACCAGTGATGGATACCTCAATGAGCAGTTCTTC	CATSDGYLNEQFF
TRBV29-1	many	-	TRBJ2-7	TGCAGCGTTGGGACCCGATACGAGCAGTACTTC	CSVGTRYEQYF
TRBV27	few	TRBD2	TRBJ2-7	TGTGCCAGCAGTTTAGGGACTAGCGGGGTCTACGAGCAGTACTTC	CASSLGTSGVYEQYF
TRBV6-2/TRBV6-3	once	-	TRBJ1-1	TGTGCCAGCACCTTGGTACGCGGGGCTGAAGCTTTCTTT	CASTLVRGAEAFF
TRBV10-3	few	-	TRBJ2-6	TGTGCCACCCTTGCAGGATTATCTGGGGCCAACGTCCTGACTTTC	CATLAGLSGANVLTF
TRBV15	few	TRBD1	TRBJ2-7	TGTGCCACCAGCAGAGGGACAGGGCTCGGCGAGCAGTACTTC	CATSRGTGLGEQYF
TRBV20-1	-	-	TRBJ1-4	TGCAGTGCTAGAGAGGACAGCAAACATGAAAAACTGTTTTTT	CSAREDSKHEKLFF
TRBV29-1	-	TRBD2	TRBJ2-7	TGCAGCGTCCTGGGACTAGCGGGACGCGGGGGGTCGGCTGGGCAGTACTTC	CSVLGLAGRGGSAGQYF
TRBV7-2	few	-	TRBJ1-2	TGTGCCAGCAGCTCCCCCGTCGAACGTTTCTATGGCTACACCTTC	CASSSPVERFYGYTF
TRBV5-6	-	-	TRBJ2-3	TGTGCCAGCAGCCCCGGGACTCCCACAGATACGCAGTATTTT	CASSPGTPTDTQYF
TRBV5-1	-	TRBD1	TRBJ1-1	TGCGCCAGCAGCACGACAGGGGGAACCCCGATGAACACTGAAGCTTTCTTT	CASSTTGGTPMNTEAFF
TRBV4-2	few	TRBD2	TRBJ2-1	TGTGCCAGCAGCCCTACCTTAGCGGGGGGCGGGGATGAGCAGTTCTTC	CASSPTLAGGGDEQFF
TRBV2	few	-	TRBJ1-5	TGTGCCAGCAGTGCCTGGGGGGGAACTAATCAGCCCCAGCATTTT	CASSAWGGTNQPQHF
TRBV6-2/TRBV6-3	-	-	TRBJ2-7	TGTGCCAGCAGTTATATAAACTACGAGCAGTACTTC	CASSYINYEQYF
TRBV20-1	-	TRBD2	TRBJ2-7	TGCTGTGCTAGAGATCAAGGACTAGCGGGAGGGCCCGGTTCCTACGAGCAGTACTTC	CCARDQGLAGGPGSYEQYF
TRBV2	many	-	TRBJ2-7	TGTGCCAGCAGTCCCCAGCCAGGGGACCACGAGCAGTACTTC	CASSPQPGDHEQYF
TRBV11-2	-	-	TRBJ2-1	TGTGCCAGCAGCCTAAGCGGGTCCATCAATGAGCAGTTCTTC	CASSLSGSINEQFF
TRBV2	-	-	TRBJ1-4	TGTGCCAGCAGTGAAAGGGGGTACAGCTTGACTAATGAAAAACTGTTTTTT	CASSERGYSLTNEKLFF
TRBV5-1	many	TRBD1	TRBJ2-1	TGCGCCAGCAGCTTGGGGTCAGGGGGCTCCTACAATGAGCAGTTCTTC	CASSLGSGGSYNEQFF
TRBV12-3/TRBV12-4	-	-	TRBJ2-5	TGTGCCAGCGCAAAGTCTCGGGGGGAGACCCAGTACTTC	CASAKSRGETQYF
TRBV11-2	many	-	TRBJ2-3	TGTGCCAGCAGCCCGTTACTAGCATCCCCTGGCACAGATACGCAGTATTTT	CASSPLLASPGTDTQYF
TRBV25-1	-	TRBD2	TRBJ2-2	TGTGCCAGCAGTCGACTAGCGGGGGCGACCGGGGAGCTGTTTTTT	CASSRLAGATGELFF
TRBV14	-	TRBD2	TRBJ2-3	TGTGCCAGCAGCCAAAGAAGGGCTAGCGGGGGGGCAGGAGATACGCAGTATTTT	CASSQRRASGGAGDTQYF
TRBV2	-	-	TRBJ1-5	TGTGCCAGCAGCCGACCCGGGTATAGCAATCAGCCCCAGCATTTT	CASSRPGYSNQPQHF
TRBV7-9	many	-	TRBJ2-3	TGTGCCAGCAGTCGGGGGGCTACAGATACGCAGTATTTT	CASSRGATDTQYF